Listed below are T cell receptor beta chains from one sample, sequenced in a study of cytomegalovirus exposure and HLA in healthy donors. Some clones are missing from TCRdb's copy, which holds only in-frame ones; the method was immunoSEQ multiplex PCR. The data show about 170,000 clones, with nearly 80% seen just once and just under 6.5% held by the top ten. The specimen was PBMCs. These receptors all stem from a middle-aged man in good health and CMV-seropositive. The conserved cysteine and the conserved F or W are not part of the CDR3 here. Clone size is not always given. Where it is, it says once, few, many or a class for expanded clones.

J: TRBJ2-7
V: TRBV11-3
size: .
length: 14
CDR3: ASTPPREGLCNEQY

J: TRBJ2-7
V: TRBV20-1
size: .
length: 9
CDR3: SASVNYEQY

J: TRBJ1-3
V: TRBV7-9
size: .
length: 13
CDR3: ASSPRGHSGNTIY

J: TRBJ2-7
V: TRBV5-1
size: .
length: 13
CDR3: ASSLVLAGVGEQY

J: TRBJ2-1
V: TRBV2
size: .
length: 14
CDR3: ASSETGLAGVDEQF

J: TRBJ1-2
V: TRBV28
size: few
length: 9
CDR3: ASTPGYGYT

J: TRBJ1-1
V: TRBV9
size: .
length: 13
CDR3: ASSPPLTLRGGAF

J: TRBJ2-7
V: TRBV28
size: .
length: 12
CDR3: ASSLTRGLHEQY

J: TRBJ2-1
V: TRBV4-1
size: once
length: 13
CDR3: ASSQDQGGGVEQF

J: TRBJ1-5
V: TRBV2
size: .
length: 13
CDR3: ASSDTVYSNQPQH

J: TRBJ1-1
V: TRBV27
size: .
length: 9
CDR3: ASTGGAEAF

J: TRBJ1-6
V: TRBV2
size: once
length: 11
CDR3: ASSPRLRSPLH

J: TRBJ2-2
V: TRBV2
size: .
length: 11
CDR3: ASSPLAAGELF

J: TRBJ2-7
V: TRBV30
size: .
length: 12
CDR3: ASTGTWSSYEQY

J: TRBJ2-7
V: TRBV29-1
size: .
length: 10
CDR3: SGRGEDYEQY

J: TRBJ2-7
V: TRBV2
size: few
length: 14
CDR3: ASVPKTSGSTHEQY

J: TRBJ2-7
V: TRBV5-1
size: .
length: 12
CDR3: ASSFDGVVYEQY

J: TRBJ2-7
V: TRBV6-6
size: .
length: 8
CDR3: ASRDSEQY

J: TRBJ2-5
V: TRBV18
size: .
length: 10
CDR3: ASSSLRETQY

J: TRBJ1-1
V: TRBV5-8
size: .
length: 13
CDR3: ASSFRVRANTEAF

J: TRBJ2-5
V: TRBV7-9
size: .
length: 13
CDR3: ASSLSSGRQETQY

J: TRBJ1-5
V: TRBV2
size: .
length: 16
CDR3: ASRNRPGQGSSNQPQH

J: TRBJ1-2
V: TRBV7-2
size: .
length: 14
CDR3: ASSPRGDRGDYGYT

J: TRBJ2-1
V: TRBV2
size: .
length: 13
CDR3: ASSRPGLAVLEQF

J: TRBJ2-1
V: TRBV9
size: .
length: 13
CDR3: ASSVASSNYNEQF

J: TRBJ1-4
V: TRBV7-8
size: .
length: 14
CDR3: ASSLTGSRLSEKLF

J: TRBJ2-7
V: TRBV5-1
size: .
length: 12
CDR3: ASSLGDSAYEQY

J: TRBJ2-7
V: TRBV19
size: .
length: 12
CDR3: ASSTRQGRYEQY

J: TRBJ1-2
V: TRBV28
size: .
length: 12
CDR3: ASSYPGSNYGYT

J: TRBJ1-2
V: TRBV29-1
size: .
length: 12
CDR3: SVEPWAVPYGYT